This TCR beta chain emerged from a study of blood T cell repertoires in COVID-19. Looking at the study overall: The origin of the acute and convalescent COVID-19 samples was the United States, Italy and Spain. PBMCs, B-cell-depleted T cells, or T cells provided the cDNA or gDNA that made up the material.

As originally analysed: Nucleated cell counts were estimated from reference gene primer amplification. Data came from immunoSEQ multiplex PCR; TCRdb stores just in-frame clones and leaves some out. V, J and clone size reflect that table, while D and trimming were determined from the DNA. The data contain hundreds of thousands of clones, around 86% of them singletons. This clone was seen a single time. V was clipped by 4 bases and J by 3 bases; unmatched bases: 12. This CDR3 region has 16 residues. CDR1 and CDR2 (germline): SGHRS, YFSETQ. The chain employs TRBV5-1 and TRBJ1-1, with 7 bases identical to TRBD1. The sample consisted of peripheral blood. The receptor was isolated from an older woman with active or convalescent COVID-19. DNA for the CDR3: TGCGCCAGCAGCCTTATAACAGGGGTAGGGTACACTGAAGCTTTCTTT. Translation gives CASSLITGVGYTEAFF.